Sequencing of this T cell receptor (beta chain) was carried out in a study of shared clonotypes between healthy human individuals. General study results and limits: Non-shared clonotypes had lower generation probabilities than clonotypes shared by all four sorted-subset donors.

Comments on this clone: Its antigen is undetermined.

CDR3 length: 17 residues. CDR1 is SGHTS, CDR2 YDEGEE, per germline. Trimming cost V 0 bases and J 4 bases, with 17 bases left between them. Libraries were prepared by immunoSEQ multiplex PCR; TCRdb keeps only in-frame clonotypes and omits some of them. The table has 2 million to 2.5 million clones, about 90% seen once. The source is a man between 18 and 29 years old in good health. Some clones in this sample may be carry-over from other donors' samples. The sample taken for sequencing was naive CD4+ T cells from PBMCs. Subset noted: CD45RA+ positively selected. The chain carries TRBV5-8 and TRBJ1-5; no clear D gene. The CDR3 coding sequence is TGTGCCAGCAGCTTGGACGGGAATATCCCAAAAAATCAGCCCCAGCATTTT. Protein sequence: CASSLDGNIPKNQPQHF. The variable domain in full, completed from reference TRBV5-8 and TRBJ1-5, reads EAGVTQSPTHLIKTRGQQATLRCSPISGHTSVYWYQQALGLGLQFLLWYDEGEERNRGNFPPRFSGRQFPNYSSELNVNALELEDSALYLCASSLDGNIPKNQPQHFGDGTRLSIL.